The present entry profiles one TCR beta chain with its context. Authors' methods: From reference gene primer amplification, estimates of nucleated cell counts were derived. The repertoire was sequenced with immunoSEQ multiplex PCR; TCRdb's copy has only in-frame clones and lacks some. That table supplies the V and J calls and clone size; D and trimming were determined from the DNA. The table lists about 170,000 clones, roughly 80% of them singletons. The data derive from a study of blood T cell repertoires in COVID-19. For the study at large: The United States, Italy and Spain supplied acute and convalescent COVID-19 samples. From T cells, B-cell-depleted T cells, or PBMCs came the material, which was cDNA or gDNA.

V gave up 4 bases and J gave up 3 bases, with 12 bases separating them. CDR1 SGDLS and CDR2 YYNGEE come from the germline V gene. The CDR3 has 14 residues. Input material: peripheral blood. The V and J genes are TRBV9 and TRBJ2-3; a weak D match, TRBD1 (6 bases). The receptor was isolated from a man between 60 and 75 years old with acute or convalescent COVID-19. The CDR3 loop reads CASSSRQGTDTQYF. The CDR3 DNA sequence: TGTGCCAGCAGCTCCAGGCAGGGGACAGATACGCAGTATTTT.